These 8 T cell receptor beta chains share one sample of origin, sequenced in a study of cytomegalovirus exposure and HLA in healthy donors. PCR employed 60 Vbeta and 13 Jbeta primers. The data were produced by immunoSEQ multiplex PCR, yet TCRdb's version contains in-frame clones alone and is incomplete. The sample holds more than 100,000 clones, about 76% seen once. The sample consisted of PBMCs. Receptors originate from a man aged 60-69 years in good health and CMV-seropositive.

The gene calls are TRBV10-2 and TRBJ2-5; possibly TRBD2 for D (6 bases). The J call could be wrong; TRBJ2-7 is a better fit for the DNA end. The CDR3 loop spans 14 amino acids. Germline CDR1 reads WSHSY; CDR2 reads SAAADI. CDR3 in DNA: TGCGCCAGCAGTGGAGGCGGGGCAGCCTACGAGCAGTACTTC. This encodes CASSGGGAAYEQYF.

DNA for the CDR3: TGTGCCAGCAGCTTAAAGGAGACGGGCTATGGCTACACCTTC. Translating it yields CASSLKETGYGYTF. The genes are TRBV11-2 and TRBJ1-2; no clear D gene. This CDR3 comprises 14 residues. Trimming left V 2 bases short and J 4 bases short, with 11 bases between. CDR1 and CDR2 (germline): SGHAT, FQNNGV.

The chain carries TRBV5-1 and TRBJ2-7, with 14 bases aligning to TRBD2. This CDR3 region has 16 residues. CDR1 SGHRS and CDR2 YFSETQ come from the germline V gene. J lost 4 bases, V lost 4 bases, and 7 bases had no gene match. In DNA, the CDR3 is TGCGCCAGCAGCGCGGGACTAGCGGGAGTATCGTACGAGCAGTACTTC. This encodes CASSAGLAGVSYEQYF.

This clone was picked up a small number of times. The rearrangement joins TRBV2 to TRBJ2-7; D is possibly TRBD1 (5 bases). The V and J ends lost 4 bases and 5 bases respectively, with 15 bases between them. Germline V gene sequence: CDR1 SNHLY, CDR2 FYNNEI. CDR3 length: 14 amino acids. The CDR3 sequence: CASSVARVGDEQYF. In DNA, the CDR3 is TGTGCCAGCAGTGTTGCCAGGGTGGGTGACGAGCAGTACTTC.

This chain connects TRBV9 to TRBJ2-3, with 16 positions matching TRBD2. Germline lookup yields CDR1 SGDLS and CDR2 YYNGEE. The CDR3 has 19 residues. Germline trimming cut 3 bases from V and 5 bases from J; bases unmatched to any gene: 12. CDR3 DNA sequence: TGTGCCAGCAGCGCACCACGACCGGGACTAGCGGGGGGGCGAGATACGCAGTATTTT. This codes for CASSAPRPGLAGGRDTQYF.

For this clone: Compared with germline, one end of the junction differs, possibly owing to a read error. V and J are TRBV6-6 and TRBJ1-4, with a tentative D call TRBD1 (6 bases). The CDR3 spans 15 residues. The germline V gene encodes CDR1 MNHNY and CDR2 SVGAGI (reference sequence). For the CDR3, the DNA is TGTGCCAGCAATCTAGGGGGGGGGACTAATGAAAAACCGTTTTTT. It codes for CASNLGGGTNEKPFF.

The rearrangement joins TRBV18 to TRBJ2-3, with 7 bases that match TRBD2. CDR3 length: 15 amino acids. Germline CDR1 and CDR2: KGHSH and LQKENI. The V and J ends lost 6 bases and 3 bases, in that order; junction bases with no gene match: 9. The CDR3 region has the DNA TGTGCCAGCTCCCTTTCGGGGGGTGGGACAGATACGCAGTATTTT. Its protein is CASSLSGGGTDTQYF.

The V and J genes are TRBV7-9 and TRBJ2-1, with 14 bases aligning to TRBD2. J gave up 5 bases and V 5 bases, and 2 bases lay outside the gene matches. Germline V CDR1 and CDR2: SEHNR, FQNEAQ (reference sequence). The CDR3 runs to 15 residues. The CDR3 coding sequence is TGTGCCAGCAGCCAGGGACTAGCGGGAGACAATGAGCAGTTCTTC. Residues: CASSQGLAGDNEQFF.